These 28 T cell receptor beta chains came from one sample sequenced in a study of cytomegalovirus exposure and HLA in healthy donors. Sequencing used immunoSEQ multiplex PCR; TCRdb keeps in-frame clones, though not all of them. Here the sample spans over 130,000 clones, around 90% being singletons. Material: PBMCs. The receptors stem from a man younger than 35 in good health and CMV-seropositive.

This chain connects TRBV5-1 to TRBJ2-3; D possibly corresponds to TRBD1 (6 bases). Germline lookup yields CDR1 SGHRS and CDR2 YFSETQ. The CDR3 length is 14 residues. V dropped 4 bases and J dropped 4 bases, with 13 bases sitting between them. The CDR3: CASSPQGFPDTQYF. CDR3 in DNA: TGCGCCAGCAGCCCTCAGGGGTTCCCAGATACGCAGTATTTT. Full variable domain (outside the CDR3, taken from reference TRBV5-1 and TRBJ2-3): KAGVTQTPRYLIKTRGQQVTLSCSPISGHRSVSWYQQTPGQGLQFLFEYFSETQRNKGNFPGRFSGRQFSNSRSEMNVSTLELGDSALYLCASSPQGFPDTQYFGPGTRLTVL.

CDR3 nucleotide sequence: TGTGCCAGCAGCAGTAGCGGGAGTGACTCCGGGGAGCTGTTTTTT. It is translated as CASSSSGSDSGELFF. V is TRBV7-8 and J is TRBJ2-2; 9 positions agree with TRBD2. Trimming cost V 5 bases and J 6 bases; bases outside gene matches: 7. This CDR3 is built from 15 residues. From germline, CDR1 is SGHVS and CDR2 FQNEAQ.

The J gene is TRBJ1-3, the V gene TRBV9; 7 bases align to TRBD1. The germline V gene encodes CDR1 SGDLS and CDR2 YYNGEE. The junction had 3 bases not matched to a gene; V was cut back by 3 bases and J by 3 bases. The CDR3 is 14 residues long. The CDR3, as DNA: TGTGCCAGCAGCGCCCAGGGGGTTGGAAACACCATATATTTT. It codes for CASSAQGVGNTIYF.

The chain joins TRBV12-5 to TRBJ1-1, with D unresolved. Per the germline V gene, CDR1 is LGHNT and CDR2 is FRNRAP. V lost 5 bases and J lost 11, with 15 bases in between. This CDR3 has 12 amino acids. The CDR3 bases are TGTGCTAGTGGTCCCCAACATGGCTTGGCTTTCTTT. Protein: CASGPQHGLAFF.

The chain couples TRBV27 to TRBJ2-2, with 7 bases aligning to TRBD2. The CDR3 totals 15 residues. Germline CDR1 MNHEY, CDR2 SMNVEV (reference sequence). With V trimmed by 3 bases and J by 4 bases, 5 bases remained unmatched. The CDR3 bases are TGTGCCAGCAGTTTTGCGGGAGTGGGCACCGGGGAGCTGTTTTTT. Residues: CASSFAGVGTGELFF.

The chain combines TRBV11-2 with TRBJ1-1; D gene ambiguous. With 5 bases removed from V and 3 bases from J, the gap between germline ends came to 7 bases. Germline V lookup: CDR1 SGHAT, CDR2 FQNNGV. This CDR3 contains 12 residues. CDR3 DNA: TGTGCCAGCAGCCTCGGAGACACTGAAGCTTTCTTT. This gives the protein CASSLGDTEAFF.

This rearrangement joins TRBV5-1 to TRBJ1-2; the match to TRBD1 covers 8 bases. This CDR3 is 15 amino acids long. With 1 base clipped from V and 4 bases from J, the junction kept 6 bases outside the gene matches. Germline CDR1 and CDR2: SGHRS and YFSETQ. The CDR3 is CASSLPQGAGYGYTF. CDR3 nucleotides: TGCGCCAGCAGCTTGCCCCAGGGGGCGGGCTATGGCTACACCTTC.

This clone turned up a few times. The J gene is TRBJ2-7, the V gene TRBV7-2, with 7 bases identical to TRBD1. In germline, CDR1 is SGHTA, CDR2 FQGNSA. The CDR3 spans 13 residues. The trim removed 10 bases at V and 4 bases at J, leaving 10 bases unmatched. The CDR3 DNA is TGTGCCACCGAGCAGGGGGTAGAGTACGAGCAGTACTTC. Its translation: CATEQGVEYEQYF.

This chain joins TRBV7-2 and TRBJ2-7; D possibly corresponds to TRBD1 (6 bases). The CDR3 spans 13 residues. V lost 4 bases and J 5 bases, leaving 12 bases between the germline ends. Germline CDR1 SGHTA, CDR2 FQGNSA. CDR3 sequence: CASSYGQRNEQYF. In DNA form, the CDR3 reads TGTGCCAGCAGCTACGGACAGCGAAACGAGCAGTACTTC.

The V gene is TRBV29-1, the J gene TRBJ1-1; no definite D call. The germline V and J ends were trimmed by 4 bases and 6 bases, with 9 bases remaining between them. The V gene's germline CDR1 is SQVTM and CDR2 ANQGSEA. The CDR3 length is 11 residues. In nucleotides, the CDR3 is TGCAGCGTTGGTCGGCGGTCTGAAGCTTTCTTT. It codes for CSVGRRSEAFF.

This clone was seen once. The J gene is TRBJ2-1, the V gene TRBV4-1; D gene unclear. The V gene's germline CDR1 is MGHRA and CDR2 YSYEKL. The CDR3 covers 17 residues. The ends were cut back, 0 bases at V and 7 bases at J, with 19 bases in the middle. The CDR3 DNA sequence: TGCGCCAGCAGCCAAGATCGGGTCTCCACGAAAACTAATGAGCAGTTCTTC. Its translation: CASSQDRVSTKTNEQFF.

V and J are TRBV28 and TRBJ1-2, with 9 bases identical to TRBD1. With V trimmed by 4 bases and J by 9 bases, 9 bases remained unmatched. From germline, CDR1 is MDHEN and CDR2 SYDVKM. CDR3 length: 14 residues. This CDR3 reads CASSYSGTGISYTF. The DNA of the CDR3 is TGTGCCAGCAGTTACTCCGGGACAGGGATCAGCTACACCTTC.

The chain carries TRBV18 and TRBJ2-7; the match to TRBD1 covers 10 bases. Germline lookup yields CDR1 KGHSH and CDR2 LQKENI. The CDR3 is 15 amino acids. V lost 3 bases to trimming and J lost 0 bases; unmatched junction nucleotides: 2. CDR3 protein: CASSPGTGVSYEQYF. DNA of the CDR3: TGTGCCAGCTCACCTGGGACAGGGGTCTCCTACGAGCAGTACTTC.

The genes are TRBV7-2 and TRBJ1-1; TRBD1 might be the D (6 bases). Trimming took 2 bases from V and 9 from J, leaving 13 bases between them. Germline V gives CDR1 SGHTA, CDR2 FQGNSA. There are 13 residues in the CDR3. The CDR3, as DNA: TGTGCCAGCAGCTTACGGCAGGGGCGGCAAGCTTTCTTT. This encodes CASSLRQGRQAFF.

The chain couples TRBV15 to TRBJ1-2; D gene uncertain. The germline V gene has CDR1 LNHNV and CDR2 YYDKDF (reference sequence). V shed 0 bases and J shed 5 bases, with 10 bases lying between them. The CDR3 totals 14 residues. In nucleotides, the CDR3 is TGTGCCACCAGCAGAGATTCTGTTCCGTATGGCTACACCTTC. Translating it yields CATSRDSVPYGYTF.

The chain is built from TRBV27 and TRBJ2-1, with D maybe TRBD2 (6 bases). The ends were cut back, 0 bases at V and 0 bases at J, with 12 bases in the middle. Looked up from germline, CDR1 is MNHEY and CDR2 is SMNVEV (reference sequence). CDR3 length: 17 residues. CDR3 region: CASSLSGEAYSYNEQFF. The CDR3 DNA is TGTGCCAGCAGTTTATCGGGGGAGGCGTACTCCTACAATGAGCAGTTCTTC.

V usage is TRBV6-5 and J usage is TRBJ2-2; D not certain. Germline loops: CDR1 MNHEY, CDR2 SVGAGI. This CDR3 region has 14 residues. Trimming stripped 2 bases from V and 1 base from J, with 5 bases between. The CDR3 nucleotides are TGTGCCAGCAGTTACACTGGGAACACCGGGGAGCTGTTTTTT. Its protein product is CASSYTGNTGELFF.

This chain joins TRBV27 and TRBJ2-3, with D possibly being TRBD2 (5 bases). CDR1 MNHEY and CDR2 SMNVEV come from the germline V gene (reference sequence). This CDR3 region has 13 residues. The V gene lost 5 bases and the J gene lost 5 bases, with 11 bases spanning the gap. CDR3 loop: CASSNGGIDTQYF. Here the CDR3 DNA reads TGTGCCAGCAGTAACGGAGGTATAGATACGCAGTATTTT.

This clone was detected once. J is TRBJ2-2 and V is TRBV7-2, with D unresolved. This CDR3 has 14 residues. V gave up 7 bases and J gave up 1 base, with 10 bases separating them. CDR1 SGHTA and CDR2 FQGNSA come from the germline V gene. The CDR3 region is CASTKTQNTGELFF. Here the CDR3 DNA reads TGTGCCAGCACCAAGACTCAGAACACCGGGGAGCTGTTTTTT.

V usage is TRBV5-8 and J usage is TRBJ2-7; TRBD2 aligns across 9 bases. CDR3 length: 15 residues. With 2 bases clipped from V and 4 bases from J, the junction kept 7 bases outside the gene matches. CDR1 SGHTS and CDR2 YDEGEE come from the germline V gene. The CDR3 reads CASSFLAGEEYEQYF. In DNA, the CDR3 is TGTGCCAGCAGCTTCTTAGCGGGAGAAGAATACGAGCAGTACTTC.

The rearrangement uses TRBV7-9 and TRBJ2-3, with a weak D call TRBD2 (5 bases). Germline CDR1 and CDR2: SEHNR and FQNEAQ (reference sequence). The CDR3 loop spans 17 amino acids. V lost 5 bases and J 2 bases, leaving 20 bases between the germline ends. The CDR3 here is CASSPRVRALNTDTQYF. CDR3 sequence (DNA): TGTGCCAGCAGCCCCCGTGTGAGGGCCTTGAACACAGATACGCAGTATTTT.

This chain uses TRBV2 with TRBJ2-7, with D possibly being TRBD1 (6 bases). Germline CDR1 and CDR2: SNHLY and FYNNEI. This CDR3 is 12 amino acids long. V was clipped by 8 bases and J by 2 bases, with 10 bases between them. The CDR3 DNA is TGTGCCAGCCAGGGGCGGCCCTACGAGCAGTACTTC. Translating gives CASQGRPYEQYF.

The genes are TRBV29-1 and TRBJ2-6; D call uncertain. The CDR3 contains 15 residues. V was cut by 0 bases and J by 0 bases, with 6 bases left in between. Germline-derived CDR1 and CDR2 are SQVTM and ANQGSEA. CDR3 bases: TGCAGCGTTGAAGAATTCTCCTCTGGGGCCAACGTCCTGACTTTC. Translated, it gives CSVEEFSSGANVLTF.

The chain recombines TRBV2 with TRBJ2-4; tentatively, D is TRBD1 (5 bases). The V end was cut by 7 bases, the J end by 5 bases, with 12 bases between. There are 13 residues in the CDR3. The germline V gene encodes CDR1 SNHLY and CDR2 FYNNEI. Written as DNA, the CDR3 is TGTGCCAGCACCAGACAAGGGGAAAACATTCAGTACTTC. Amino acids: CASTRQGENIQYF. Complete variable domain (other parts from reference TRBV2 and TRBJ2-4): EPEVTQTPSHQVTQMGQEVILRCVPISNHLYFYWYRQILGQKVEFLVSFYNNEISEKSEIFDDQFSVERPDGSNFTLKIRSTKLEDSAMYFCASTRQGENIQYFGAGTRLSVL.

The chain links TRBV11-2 to TRBJ1-1; D is undetermined. The CDR3 runs to 13 residues. Germline V CDR1 and CDR2: SGHAT, FQNNGV. V shed 11 bases and J shed 1 base, with 14 bases lying between them. This CDR3 is CAASAFRNTEAFF. CDR3 bases: TGTGCCGCCAGCGCTTTCAGGAACACTGAAGCTTTCTTT.

The genes are TRBV7-3 and TRBJ2-7; D may be TRBD2 (7 bases). Germline CDR1 SGHTA, CDR2 FQGTGA. The CDR3 covers 13 residues. Trimming removed 5 bases from V and 6 bases from J, with 14 bases in between. The CDR3 here is CASSPEGGREQYF. DNA for the CDR3: TGTGCCAGCAGCCCTGAGGGGGGGCGCGAGCAGTACTTC.

The chain links TRBV28 to TRBJ2-2; tentatively, D is TRBD2 (5 bases). Per the germline V gene, CDR1 is MDHEN and CDR2 is SYDVKM. V was trimmed by 7 bases and J by 3 bases, leaving 12 bases between them. The CDR3 has 14 amino acids. CDR3 protein: CASTRVRDTGELFF. DNA for the CDR3: TGTGCCAGCACAAGGGTGAGGGACACCGGGGAGCTGTTTTTT.

The chain recombines TRBV29-1 with TRBJ2-7, with TRBD2 matching over 15 bases. Germline CDR1 SQVTM, CDR2 ANQGSEA. The J segment lost 1 base and the V segment lost 4 bases, leaving 2 bases of the junction unmatched. The CDR3 is made up of 15 amino acids. The CDR3 is CSVAGLAGGSYEQYF. The CDR3 region has the DNA TGCAGCGTTGCCGGACTAGCGGGAGGGTCCTACGAGCAGTACTTC.